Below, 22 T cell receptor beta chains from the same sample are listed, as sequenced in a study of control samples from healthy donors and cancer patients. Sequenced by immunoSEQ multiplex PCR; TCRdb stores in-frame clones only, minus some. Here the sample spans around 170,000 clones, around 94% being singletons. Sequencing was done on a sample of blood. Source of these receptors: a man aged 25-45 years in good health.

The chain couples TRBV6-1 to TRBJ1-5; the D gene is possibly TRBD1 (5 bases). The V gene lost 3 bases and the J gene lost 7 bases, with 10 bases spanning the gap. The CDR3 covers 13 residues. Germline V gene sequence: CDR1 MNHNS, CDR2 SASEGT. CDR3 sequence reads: CASSEGVLQPQHF. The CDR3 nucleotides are TGTGCCAGCAGTGAGGGGGTACTCCAGCCCCAGCATTTT.

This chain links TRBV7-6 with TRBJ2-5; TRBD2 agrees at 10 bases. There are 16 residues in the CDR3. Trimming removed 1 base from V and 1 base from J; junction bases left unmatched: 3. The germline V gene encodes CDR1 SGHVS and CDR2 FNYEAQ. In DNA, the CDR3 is TGTGCCAGCAGCTTAGGTAGCGGGGGGATCCAAGAGACCCAGTACTTC. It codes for CASSLGSGGIQETQYF.

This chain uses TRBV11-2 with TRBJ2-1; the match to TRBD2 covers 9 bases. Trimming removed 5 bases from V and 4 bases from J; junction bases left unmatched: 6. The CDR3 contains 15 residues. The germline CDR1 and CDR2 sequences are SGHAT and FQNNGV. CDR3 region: CASSRSSGVYNEQFF. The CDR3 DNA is TGTGCCAGCAGCCGCTCTAGCGGGGTTTACAATGAGCAGTTCTTC.

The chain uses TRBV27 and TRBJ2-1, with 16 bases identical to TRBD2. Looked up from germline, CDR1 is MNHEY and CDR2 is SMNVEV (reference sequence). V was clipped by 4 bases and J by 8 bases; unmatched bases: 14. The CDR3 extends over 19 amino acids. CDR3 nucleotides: TGTGCCAGCAGTTCGACCACCCTTATGGGACTAGCGGGGGGGGATGAGCAGTTCTTC. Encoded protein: CASSSTTLMGLAGGDEQFF.

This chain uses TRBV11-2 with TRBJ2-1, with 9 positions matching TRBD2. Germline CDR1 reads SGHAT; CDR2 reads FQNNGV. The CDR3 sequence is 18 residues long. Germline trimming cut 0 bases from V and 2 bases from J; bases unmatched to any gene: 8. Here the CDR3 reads CASSLEPWTSATYNEQFF. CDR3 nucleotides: TGTGCCAGCAGCTTAGAACCCTGGACTAGCGCGACCTACAATGAGCAGTTCTTC.

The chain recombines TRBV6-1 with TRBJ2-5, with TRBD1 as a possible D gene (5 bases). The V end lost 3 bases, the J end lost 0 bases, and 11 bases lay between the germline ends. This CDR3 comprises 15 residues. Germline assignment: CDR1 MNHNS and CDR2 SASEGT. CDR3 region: CASSDWGAYQETQYF. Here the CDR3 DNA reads TGTGCCAGCAGTGATTGGGGCGCTTACCAAGAGACCCAGTACTTC.

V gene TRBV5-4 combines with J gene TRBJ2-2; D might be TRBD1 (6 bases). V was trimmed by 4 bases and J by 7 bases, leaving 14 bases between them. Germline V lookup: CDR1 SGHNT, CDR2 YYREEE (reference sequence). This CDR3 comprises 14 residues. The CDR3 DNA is TGTGCCAGCAGCCCGCAGGGGTTGCACGGGGAGCTGTTTTTT. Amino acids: CASSPQGLHGELFF.

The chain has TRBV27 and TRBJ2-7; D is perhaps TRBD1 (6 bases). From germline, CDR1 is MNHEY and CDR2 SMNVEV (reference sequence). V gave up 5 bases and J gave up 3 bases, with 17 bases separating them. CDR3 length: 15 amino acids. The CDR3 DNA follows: TGTGCCAGCAGTCGTGCCCCAGGGGAAGGCTACGAGCAGTACTTC. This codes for CASSRAPGEGYEQYF.

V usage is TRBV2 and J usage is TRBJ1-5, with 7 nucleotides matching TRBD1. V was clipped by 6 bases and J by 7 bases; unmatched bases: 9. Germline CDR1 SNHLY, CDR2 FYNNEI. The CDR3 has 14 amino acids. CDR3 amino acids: CASRPTGNSQPQHF. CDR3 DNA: TGTGCCAGCAGACCGACAGGGAATTCGCAGCCCCAGCATTTT.

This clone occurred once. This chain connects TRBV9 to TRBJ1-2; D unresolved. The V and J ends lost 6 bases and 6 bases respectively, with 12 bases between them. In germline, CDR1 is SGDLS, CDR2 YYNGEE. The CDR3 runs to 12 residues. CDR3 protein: CASTLNGDGYTF. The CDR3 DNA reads TGTGCCAGCACCCTAAACGGCGATGGCTACACCTTC.

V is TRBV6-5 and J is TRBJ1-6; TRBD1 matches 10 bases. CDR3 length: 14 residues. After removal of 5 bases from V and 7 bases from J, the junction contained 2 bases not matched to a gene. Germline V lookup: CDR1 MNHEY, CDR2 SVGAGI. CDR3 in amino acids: CASSPGQGNSPLHF. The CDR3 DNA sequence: TGTGCCAGCAGTCCGGGACAGGGGAATTCACCCCTCCACTTT.

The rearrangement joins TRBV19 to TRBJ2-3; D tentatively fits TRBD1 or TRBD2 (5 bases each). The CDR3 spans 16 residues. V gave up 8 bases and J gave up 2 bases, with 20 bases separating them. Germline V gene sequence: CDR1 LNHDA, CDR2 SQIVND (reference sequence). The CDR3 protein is CASAPLRDLSTDTQYF. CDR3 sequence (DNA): TGTGCCAGTGCGCCTCTTCGGGACCTCTCCACAGATACGCAGTATTTT.

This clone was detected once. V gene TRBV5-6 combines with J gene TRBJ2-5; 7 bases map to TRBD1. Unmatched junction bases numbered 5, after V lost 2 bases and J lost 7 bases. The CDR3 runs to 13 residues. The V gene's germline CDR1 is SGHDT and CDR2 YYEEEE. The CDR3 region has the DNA TGTGCCAGCAGCTTAAACAGGGGTTCGACCCAGTACTTC. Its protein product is CASSLNRGSTQYF. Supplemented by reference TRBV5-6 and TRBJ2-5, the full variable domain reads DAGVTQSPTHLIKTRGQQVTLRCSPKSGHDTVSWYQQALGQGPQFIFQYYEEEERQRGNFPDRFSGHQFPNYSSELNVNALLLGDSALYLCASSLNRGSTQYFGPGTRLLVL.

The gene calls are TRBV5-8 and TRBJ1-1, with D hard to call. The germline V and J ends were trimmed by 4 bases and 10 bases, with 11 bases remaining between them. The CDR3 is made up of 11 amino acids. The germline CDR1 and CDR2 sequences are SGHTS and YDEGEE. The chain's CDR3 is CASSRRAGAFF. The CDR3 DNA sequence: TGTGCCAGCAGCCGTAGGGCCGGAGCTTTCTTT.

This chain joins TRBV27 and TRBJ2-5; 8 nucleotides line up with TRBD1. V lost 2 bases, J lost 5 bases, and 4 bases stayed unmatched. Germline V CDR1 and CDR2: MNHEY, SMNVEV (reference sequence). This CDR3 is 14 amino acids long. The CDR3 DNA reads TGTGCCAGCAGTTTACAGGGGGCTGGGGAGACCCAGTACTTC. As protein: CASSLQGAGETQYF.

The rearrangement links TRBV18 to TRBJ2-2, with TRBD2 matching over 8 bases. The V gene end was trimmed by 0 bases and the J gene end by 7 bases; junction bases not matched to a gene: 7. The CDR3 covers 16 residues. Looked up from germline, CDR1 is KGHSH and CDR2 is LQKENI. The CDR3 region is CASSPPISGVGGELFF. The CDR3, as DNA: TGTGCCAGCTCACCACCGATTAGCGGGGTCGGCGGGGAGCTGTTTTTT.

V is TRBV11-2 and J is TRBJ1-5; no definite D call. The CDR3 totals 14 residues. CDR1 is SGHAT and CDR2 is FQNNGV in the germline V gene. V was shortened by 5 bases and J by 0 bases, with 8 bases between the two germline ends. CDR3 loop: CASSPADSNQPQHF. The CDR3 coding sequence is TGTGCCAGCAGCCCAGCCGATAGCAATCAGCCCCAGCATTTT.

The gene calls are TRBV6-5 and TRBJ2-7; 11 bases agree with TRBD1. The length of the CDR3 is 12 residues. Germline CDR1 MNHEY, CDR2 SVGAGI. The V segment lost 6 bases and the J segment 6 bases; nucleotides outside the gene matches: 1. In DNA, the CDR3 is TGTGCCAGCAGGGACAGGGGGCTCGAGCAGTACTTC. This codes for CASRDRGLEQYF.

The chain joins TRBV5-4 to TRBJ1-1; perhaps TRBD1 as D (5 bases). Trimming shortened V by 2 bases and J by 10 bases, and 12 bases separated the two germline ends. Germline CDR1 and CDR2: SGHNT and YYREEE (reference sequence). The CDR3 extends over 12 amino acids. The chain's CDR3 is CASSFRTSRAFF. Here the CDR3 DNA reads TGTGCCAGCAGCTTTCGGACAAGTAGAGCTTTCTTT.

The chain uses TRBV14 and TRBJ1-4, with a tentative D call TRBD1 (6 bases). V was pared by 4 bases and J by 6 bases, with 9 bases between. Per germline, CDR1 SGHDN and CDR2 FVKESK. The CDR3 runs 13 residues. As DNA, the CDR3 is TGTGCCAGCAGCCGAGGGGGTCATGAAAAACTGTTTTTT. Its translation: CASSRGGHEKLFF.

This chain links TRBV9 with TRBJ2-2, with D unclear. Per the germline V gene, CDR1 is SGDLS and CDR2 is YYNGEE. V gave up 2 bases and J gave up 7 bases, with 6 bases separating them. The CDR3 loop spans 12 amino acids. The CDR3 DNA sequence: TGTGCCAGCAGCGTGGCAGACGGGGAGCTGTTTTTT. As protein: CASSVADGELFF.

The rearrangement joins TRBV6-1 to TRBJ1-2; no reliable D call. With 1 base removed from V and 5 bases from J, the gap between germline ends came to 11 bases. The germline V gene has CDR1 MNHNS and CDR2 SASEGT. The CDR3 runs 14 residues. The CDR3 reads CASSEDGFVYGYTF. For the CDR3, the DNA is TGTGCCAGCAGTGAAGACGGGTTCGTGTATGGCTACACCTTC.